The clone carrying this T cell receptor (beta chain) appeared a few times. Trimming removed 5 bases from V and 5 bases from J, with 7 bases in between. Germline V gene sequence: CDR1 SGHTA, CDR2 FQGNSA. The CDR3 is made up of 11 amino acids. Patients from Seattle were sampled longitudinally, starting during active infection. These data come from a study of blood T cell repertoires in COVID-19. At the level of the study: Samples came from the United States, Italy and Spain, spanning acute and convalescent COVID-19.

TCRdb's copy holds only in-frame clones and misses some; the assay was immunoSEQ multiplex PCR. Of 250,000 to 400,000 clones listed, around 89% are singletons. Source material: peripheral blood. This clonotype was obtained from a woman aged 25 to 39 with COVID-19, enrolled during active disease. The chain has TRBV7-2 and TRBJ2-7; D is unresolved. CDR3 nucleotides: TGTGCCAGCAGCAGACACCACGAGCAGTACTTC. The encoded protein is CASSRHHEQYF.